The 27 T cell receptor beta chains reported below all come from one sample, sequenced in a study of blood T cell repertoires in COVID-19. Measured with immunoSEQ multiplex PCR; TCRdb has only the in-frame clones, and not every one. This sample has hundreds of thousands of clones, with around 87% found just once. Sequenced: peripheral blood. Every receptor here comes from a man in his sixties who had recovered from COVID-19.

The CDR3 spells CASSFTPDRANTGELFF. CDR3 bases: TGTGCCAGCAGTTTTACCCCCGACAGAGCGAACACCGGGGAGCTGTTTTTT. The V gene is TRBV28, the J gene TRBJ2-2; TRBD1 might be the D (5 bases). CDR1 and CDR2 (germline): MDHEN, SYDVKM. This CDR3 is built from 17 residues. V gave up 3 bases and J gave up 0 bases, with 14 bases separating them.

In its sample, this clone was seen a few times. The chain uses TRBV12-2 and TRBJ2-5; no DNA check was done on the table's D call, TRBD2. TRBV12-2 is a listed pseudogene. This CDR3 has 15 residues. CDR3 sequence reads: CASRLGLASRETQYF. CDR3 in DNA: TGTGCAAGTCGCCTGGGACTAGCGTCCAGAGAGACCCAGTACTTC.

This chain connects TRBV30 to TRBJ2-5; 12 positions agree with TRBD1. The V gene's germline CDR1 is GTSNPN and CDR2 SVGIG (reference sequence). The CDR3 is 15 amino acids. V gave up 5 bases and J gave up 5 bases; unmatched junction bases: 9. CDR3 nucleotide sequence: TGTGCCTGGGCTACCGGGACAGGGGGCTTGGAGACCCAGTACTTC. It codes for CAWATGTGGLETQYF.

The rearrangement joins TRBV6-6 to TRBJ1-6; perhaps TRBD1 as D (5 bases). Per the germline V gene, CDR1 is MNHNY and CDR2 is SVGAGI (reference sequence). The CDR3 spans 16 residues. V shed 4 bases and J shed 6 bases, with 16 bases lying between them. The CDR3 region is CASSSTTGGFNSPLHF. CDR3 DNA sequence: TGTGCCAGCAGTTCCACTACAGGCGGTTTTAATTCACCCCTCCACTTT.

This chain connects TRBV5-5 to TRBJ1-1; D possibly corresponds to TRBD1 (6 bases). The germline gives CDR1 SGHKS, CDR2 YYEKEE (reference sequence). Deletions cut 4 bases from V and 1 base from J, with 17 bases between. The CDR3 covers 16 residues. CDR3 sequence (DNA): TGTGCCAGCAGCCAAATTGGGAGGGGGTGGAACACTGAAGCTTTCTTT. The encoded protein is CASSQIGRGWNTEAFF.

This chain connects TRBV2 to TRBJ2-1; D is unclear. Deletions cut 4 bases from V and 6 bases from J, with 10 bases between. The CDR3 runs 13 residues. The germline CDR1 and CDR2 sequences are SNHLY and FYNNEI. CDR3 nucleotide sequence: TGTGCCAGCAGTGTTGCTAGATCCAATGAGCAGTTCTTC. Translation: CASSVARSNEQFF.

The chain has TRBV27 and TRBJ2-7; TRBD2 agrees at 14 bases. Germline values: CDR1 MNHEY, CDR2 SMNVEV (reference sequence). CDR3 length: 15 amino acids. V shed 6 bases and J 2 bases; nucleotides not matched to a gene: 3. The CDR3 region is CASSRLAGGTYEQYF. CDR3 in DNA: TGTGCCAGCAGCAGACTAGCGGGAGGGACCTACGAGCAGTACTTC.

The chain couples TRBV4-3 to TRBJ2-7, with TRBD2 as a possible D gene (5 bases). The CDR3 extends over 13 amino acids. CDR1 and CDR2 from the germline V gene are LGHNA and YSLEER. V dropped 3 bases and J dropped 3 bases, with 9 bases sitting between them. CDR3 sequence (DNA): TGCGCCAGCAGCCATTCCGGAGGCTACGAGCAGTACTTC. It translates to CASSHSGGYEQYF.

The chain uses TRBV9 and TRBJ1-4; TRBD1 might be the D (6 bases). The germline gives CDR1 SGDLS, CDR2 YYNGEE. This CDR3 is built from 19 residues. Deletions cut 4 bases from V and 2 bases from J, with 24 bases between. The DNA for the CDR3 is TGTGCCAGCAGCCCCTCGGGGGGCGCGGGATTTATCACTAATGAAAAACTGTTTTTT. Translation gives CASSPSGGAGFITNEKLFF.

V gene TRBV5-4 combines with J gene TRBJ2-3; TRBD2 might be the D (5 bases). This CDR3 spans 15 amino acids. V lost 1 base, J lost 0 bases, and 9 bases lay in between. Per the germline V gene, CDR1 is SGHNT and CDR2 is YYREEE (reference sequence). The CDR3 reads CASSLLGSSTDTQYF. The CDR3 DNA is TGTGCCAGCAGCTTGCTGGGGAGTAGCACAGATACGCAGTATTTT.

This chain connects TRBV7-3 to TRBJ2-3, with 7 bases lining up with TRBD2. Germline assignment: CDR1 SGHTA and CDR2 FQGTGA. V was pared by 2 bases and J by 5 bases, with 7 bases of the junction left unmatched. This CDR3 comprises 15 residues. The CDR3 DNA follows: TGTGCCAGCAGCTTAGGTCGCGGGAGTATAGATACGCAGTATTTT. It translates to CASSLGRGSIDTQYF.

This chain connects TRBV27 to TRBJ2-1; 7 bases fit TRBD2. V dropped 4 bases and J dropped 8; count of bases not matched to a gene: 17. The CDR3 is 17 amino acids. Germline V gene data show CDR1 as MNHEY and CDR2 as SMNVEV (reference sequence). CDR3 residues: CASSWSPRGGSSDEQFF. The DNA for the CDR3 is TGTGCCAGCAGTTGGTCGCCCCGGGGCGGGAGTAGCGATGAGCAGTTCTTC.

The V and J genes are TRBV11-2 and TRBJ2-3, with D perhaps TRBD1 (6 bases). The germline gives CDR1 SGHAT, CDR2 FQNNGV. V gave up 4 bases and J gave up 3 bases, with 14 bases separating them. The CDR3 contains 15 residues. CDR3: CASSSTTGKTDTQYF. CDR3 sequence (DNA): TGTGCCAGCAGCTCGACAACAGGGAAAACAGATACGCAGTATTTT.

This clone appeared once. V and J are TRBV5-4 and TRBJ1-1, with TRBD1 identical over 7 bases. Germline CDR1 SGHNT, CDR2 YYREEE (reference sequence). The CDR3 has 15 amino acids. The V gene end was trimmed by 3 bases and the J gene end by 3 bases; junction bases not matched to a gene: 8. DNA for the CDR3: TGTGCCAGCAGCTCCTACAGGGGAAGGTACACTGAAGCTTTCTTT. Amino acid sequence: CASSSYRGRYTEAFF. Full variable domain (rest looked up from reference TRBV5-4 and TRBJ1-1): ETGVTQSPTHLIKTRGQQVTLRCSSQSGHNTVSWYQQALGQGPQFIFQYYREEENGRGNFPPRFSGLQFPNYSSELNVNALELDDSALYLCASSSYRGRYTEAFFGQGTRLTVV.

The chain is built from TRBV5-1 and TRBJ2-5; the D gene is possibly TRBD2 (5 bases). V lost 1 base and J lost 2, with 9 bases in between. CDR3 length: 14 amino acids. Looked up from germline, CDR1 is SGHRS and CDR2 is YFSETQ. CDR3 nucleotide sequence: TGCGCCAGCAGCTTGAGTCTAGCACAAGAGACCCAGTACTTC. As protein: CASSLSLAQETQYF.

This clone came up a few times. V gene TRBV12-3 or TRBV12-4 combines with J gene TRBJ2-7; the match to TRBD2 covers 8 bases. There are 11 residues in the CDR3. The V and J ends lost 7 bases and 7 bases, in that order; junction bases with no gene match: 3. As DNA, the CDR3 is TGTGCCAGCATGGCGGGGGGTGAGCAGTACTTC. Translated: CASMAGGEQYF.

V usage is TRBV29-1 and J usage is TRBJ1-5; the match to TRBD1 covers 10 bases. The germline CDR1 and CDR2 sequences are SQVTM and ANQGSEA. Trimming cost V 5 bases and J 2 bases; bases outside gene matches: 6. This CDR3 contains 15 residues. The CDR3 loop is CSVTTGTGGNQPQHF. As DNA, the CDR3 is TGCAGCGTTACGACTGGGACAGGGGGCAATCAGCCCCAGCATTTT.

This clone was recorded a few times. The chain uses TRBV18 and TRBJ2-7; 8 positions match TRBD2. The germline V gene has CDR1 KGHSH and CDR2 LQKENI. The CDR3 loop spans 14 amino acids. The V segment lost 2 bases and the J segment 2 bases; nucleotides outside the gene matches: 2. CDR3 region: CASSPGGGPYEQYF. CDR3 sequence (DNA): TGTGCCAGCTCACCAGGCGGGGGGCCCTACGAGCAGTACTTC.

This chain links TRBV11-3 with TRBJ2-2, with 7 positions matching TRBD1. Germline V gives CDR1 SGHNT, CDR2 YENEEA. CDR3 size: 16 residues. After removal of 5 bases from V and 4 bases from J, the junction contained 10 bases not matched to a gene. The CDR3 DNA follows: TGTGCCAGCAGCCCGAGCCGGACAGGAGGCACCGGGGAGCTGTTTTTT. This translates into CASSPSRTGGTGELFF.

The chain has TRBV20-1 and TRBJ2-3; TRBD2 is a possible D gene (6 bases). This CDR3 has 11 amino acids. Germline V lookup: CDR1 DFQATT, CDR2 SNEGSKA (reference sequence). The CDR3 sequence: CSRGTTDTQYF. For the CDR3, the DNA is TGCAGCCGGGGGACCACAGATACGCAGTATTTT.

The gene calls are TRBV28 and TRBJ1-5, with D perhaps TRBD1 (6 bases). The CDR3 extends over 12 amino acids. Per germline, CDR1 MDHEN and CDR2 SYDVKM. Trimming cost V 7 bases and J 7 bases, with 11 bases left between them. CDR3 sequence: CASTQGWQPQHF. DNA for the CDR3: TGTGCCAGCACCCAGGGGTGGCAGCCCCAGCATTTT. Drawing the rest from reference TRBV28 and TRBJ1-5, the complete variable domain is DVKVTQSSRYLVKRTGEKVFLECVQDMDHENMFWYRQDPGLGLRLIYFSYDVKMKEKGDIPEGYSVSREKKERFSLILESASTNQTSMYLCASTQGWQPQHFGDGTRLSIL.

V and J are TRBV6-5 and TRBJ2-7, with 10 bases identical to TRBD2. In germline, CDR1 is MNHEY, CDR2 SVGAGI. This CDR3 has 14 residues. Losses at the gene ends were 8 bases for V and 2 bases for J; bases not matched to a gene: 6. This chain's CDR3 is CASRRTSGTYEQYF. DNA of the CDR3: TGTGCCAGCCGCCGGACTAGCGGAACCTACGAGCAGTACTTC.

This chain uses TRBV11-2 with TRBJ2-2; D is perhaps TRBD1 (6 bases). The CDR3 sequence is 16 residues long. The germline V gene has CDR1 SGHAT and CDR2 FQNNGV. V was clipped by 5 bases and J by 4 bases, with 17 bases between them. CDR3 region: CASSLTTDRPTGELFF. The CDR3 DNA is TGTGCCAGCAGCCTCACGACGGACAGACCCACCGGGGAGCTGTTTTTT.

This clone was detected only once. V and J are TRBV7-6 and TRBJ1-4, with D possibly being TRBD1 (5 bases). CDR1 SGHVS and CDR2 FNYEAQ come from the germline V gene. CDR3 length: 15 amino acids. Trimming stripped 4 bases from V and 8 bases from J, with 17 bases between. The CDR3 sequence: CASSSGQSLGEKLFF. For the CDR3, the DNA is TGTGCCAGCAGCTCCGGACAATCTCTAGGCGAAAAACTGTTTTTT.

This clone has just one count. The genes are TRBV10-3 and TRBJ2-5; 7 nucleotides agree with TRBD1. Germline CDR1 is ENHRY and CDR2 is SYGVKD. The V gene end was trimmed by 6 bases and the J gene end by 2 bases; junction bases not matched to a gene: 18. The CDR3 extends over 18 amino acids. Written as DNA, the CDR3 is TGTGCCATCAGATCGGACAGGTATTCCTCTAGGGGGCAAGAGACCCAGTACTTC. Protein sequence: CAIRSDRYSSRGQETQYF.

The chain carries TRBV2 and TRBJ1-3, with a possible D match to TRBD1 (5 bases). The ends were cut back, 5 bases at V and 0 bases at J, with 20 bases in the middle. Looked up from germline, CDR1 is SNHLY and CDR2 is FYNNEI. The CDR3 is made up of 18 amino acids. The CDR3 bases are TGTGCCAGCAGTTCTCGCCGAGGTGACAGACTCTCTGGAAACACCATATATTTT. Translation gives CASSSRRGDRLSGNTIYF.

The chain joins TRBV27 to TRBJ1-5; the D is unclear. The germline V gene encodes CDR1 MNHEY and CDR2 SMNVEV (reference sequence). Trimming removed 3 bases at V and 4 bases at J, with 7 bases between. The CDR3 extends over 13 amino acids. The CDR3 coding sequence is TGTGCCAGCAGTTTCGGTCAAAATCAGCCCCAGCATTTT. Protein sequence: CASSFGQNQPQHF.